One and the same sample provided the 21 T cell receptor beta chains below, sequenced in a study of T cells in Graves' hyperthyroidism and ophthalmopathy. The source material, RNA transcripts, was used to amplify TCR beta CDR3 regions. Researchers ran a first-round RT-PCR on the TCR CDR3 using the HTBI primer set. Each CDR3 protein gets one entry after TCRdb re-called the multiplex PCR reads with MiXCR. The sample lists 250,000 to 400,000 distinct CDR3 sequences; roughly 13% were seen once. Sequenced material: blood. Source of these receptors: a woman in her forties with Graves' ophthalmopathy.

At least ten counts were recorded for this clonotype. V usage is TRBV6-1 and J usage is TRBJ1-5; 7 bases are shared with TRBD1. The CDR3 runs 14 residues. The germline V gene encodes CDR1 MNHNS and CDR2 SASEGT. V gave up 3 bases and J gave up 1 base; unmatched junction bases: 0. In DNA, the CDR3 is TGTGCCAGCAGTGACAGGGGGAGCAATCAGCCCCAGCATTTT. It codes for CASSDRGSNQPQHF.

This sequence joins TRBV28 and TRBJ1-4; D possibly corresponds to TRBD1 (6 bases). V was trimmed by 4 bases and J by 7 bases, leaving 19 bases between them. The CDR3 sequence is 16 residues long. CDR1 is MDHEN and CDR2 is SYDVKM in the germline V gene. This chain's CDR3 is CASSYLGHGGGEKLFF. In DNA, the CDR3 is TGTGCCAGCAGTTACCTCGGACATGGAGGGGGTGAAAAACTGTTTTTT.

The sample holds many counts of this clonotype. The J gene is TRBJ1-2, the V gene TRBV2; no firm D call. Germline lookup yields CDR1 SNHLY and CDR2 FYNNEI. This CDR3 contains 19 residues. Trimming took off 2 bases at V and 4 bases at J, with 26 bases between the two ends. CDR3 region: CASSEPRHGKRRATYGYTF. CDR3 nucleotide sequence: TGTGCCAGCAGTGAACCCAGACACGGTAAACGCCGCGCCACCTATGGCTACACCTTC.

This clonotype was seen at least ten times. CDR3 protein: CASSFYAGTSDNEQFF. The CDR3 DNA reads as TGTGCCAGCAGCTTCTACGCCGGGACTAGCGACAATGAGCAGTTCTTC. The chain is built from TRBV7-8 and TRBJ2-1, with 10 bases that match TRBD2. The V segment lost 3 bases and the J segment 5 bases; nucleotides outside the gene matches: 7. Germline V lookup: CDR1 SGHVS, CDR2 FQNEAQ. The CDR3 runs to 16 residues.

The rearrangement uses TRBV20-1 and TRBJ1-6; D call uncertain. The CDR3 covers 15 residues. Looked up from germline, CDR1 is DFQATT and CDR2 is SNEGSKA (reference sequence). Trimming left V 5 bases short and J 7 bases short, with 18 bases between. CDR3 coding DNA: TGCAGTGCTCAGAATTGGGGTGGGTTGAATTCACCCCTCCACTTT. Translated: CSAQNWGGLNSPLHF.

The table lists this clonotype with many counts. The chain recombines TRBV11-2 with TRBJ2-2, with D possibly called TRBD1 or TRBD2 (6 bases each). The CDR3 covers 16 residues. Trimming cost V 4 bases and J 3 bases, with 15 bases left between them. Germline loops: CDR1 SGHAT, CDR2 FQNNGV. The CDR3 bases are TGTGCCAGCAGCTCCGGGGGCAGCCTTTACACCGGGGAGCTGTTTTTT. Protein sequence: CASSSGGSLYTGELFF.

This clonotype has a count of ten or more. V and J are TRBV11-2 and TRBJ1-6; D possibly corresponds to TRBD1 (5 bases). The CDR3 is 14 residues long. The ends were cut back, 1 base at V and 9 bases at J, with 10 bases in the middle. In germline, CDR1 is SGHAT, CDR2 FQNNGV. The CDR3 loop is CASSLAGRRSPLHF. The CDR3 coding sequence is TGTGCCAGCAGCTTAGCAGGGAGGCGTTCACCCCTCCACTTT.

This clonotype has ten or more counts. CDR3 in amino acids: CASSLSQPGTGRAFF. The CDR3 DNA is TGTGCCAGCAGTTTATCACAACCAGGGACAGGGCGAGCTTTCTTT. V is TRBV27 and J is TRBJ1-1, with 9 bases lining up with TRBD1. V lost 0 bases and J lost 10; bases outside the gene matches: 9. This CDR3 has 15 amino acids. The germline gives CDR1 MNHEY, CDR2 SMNVEV (reference sequence).

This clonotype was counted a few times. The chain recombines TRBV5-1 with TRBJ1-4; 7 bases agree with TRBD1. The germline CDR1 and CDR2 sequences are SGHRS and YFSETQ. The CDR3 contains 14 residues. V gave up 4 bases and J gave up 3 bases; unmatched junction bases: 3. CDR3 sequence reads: CASSTTGSNEKLFF. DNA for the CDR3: TGCGCCAGCAGCACGACAGGGTCTAATGAAAAACTGTTTTTT.

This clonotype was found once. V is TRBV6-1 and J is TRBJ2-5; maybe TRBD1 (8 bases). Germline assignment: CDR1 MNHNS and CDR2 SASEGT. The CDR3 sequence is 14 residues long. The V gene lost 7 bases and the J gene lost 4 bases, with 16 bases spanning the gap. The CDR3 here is CASKPGGGRETQYF. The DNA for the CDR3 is TGTGCCAGCAAACCAGGGGGCGGGAGAGAGACCCAGTACTTC.

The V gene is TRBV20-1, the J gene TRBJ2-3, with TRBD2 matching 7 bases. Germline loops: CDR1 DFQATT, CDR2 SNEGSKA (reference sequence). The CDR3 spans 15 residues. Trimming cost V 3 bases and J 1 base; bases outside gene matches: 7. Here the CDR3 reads CSARELAQGTDTQYF. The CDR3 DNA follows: TGCAGTGCTAGGGAACTAGCGCAGGGCACAGATACGCAGTATTTT.

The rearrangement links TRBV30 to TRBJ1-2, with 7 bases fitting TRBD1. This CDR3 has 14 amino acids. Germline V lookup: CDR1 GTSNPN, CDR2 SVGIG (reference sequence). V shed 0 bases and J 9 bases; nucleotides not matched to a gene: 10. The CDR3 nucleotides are TGTGCCTGGAGTGTACGAGGGACAGCAGCCCGCTACACCTTC. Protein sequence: CAWSVRGTAARYTF. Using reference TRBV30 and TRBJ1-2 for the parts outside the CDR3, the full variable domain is SQTIHQWPATLVQPVGSPLSLECTVEGTSNPNLYWYRQAAGRGLQLLFYSVGIGQISSEVPQNLSASRPQDRQFILSSKKLLLSDSGFYLCAWSVRGTAARYTFGSGTRLTVV.

The CDR3 here is CRALNAKNTEAFF. DNA of the CDR3: TGCAGGGCCCTTAATGCGAAGAACACTGAAGCTTTCTTT. This chain uses TRBV20-1 with TRBJ1-1; D gene ambiguous. The germline gives CDR1 DFQATT, CDR2 SNEGSKA (reference sequence). This CDR3 region has 13 residues.

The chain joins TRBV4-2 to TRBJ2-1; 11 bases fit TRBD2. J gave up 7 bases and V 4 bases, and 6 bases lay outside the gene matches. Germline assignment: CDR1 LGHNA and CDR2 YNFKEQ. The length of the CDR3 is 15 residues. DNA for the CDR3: TGTGCCAGCAGCCCCCTAGCGGGAGGATTTAATGAGCAGTTCTTC. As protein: CASSPLAGGFNEQFF.

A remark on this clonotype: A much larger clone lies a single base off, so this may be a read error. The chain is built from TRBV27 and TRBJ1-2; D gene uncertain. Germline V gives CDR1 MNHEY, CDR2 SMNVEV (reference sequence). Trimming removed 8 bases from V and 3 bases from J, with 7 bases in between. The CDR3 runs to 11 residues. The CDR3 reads CASSGDYGYTF. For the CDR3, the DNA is TGTGCCAGCTCCGGGGACTATGGCTACACCTTC.

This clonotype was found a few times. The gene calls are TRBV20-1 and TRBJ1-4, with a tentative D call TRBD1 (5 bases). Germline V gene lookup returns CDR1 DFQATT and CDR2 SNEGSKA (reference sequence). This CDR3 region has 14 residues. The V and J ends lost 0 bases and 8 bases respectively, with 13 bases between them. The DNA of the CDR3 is TGCAGTGCTAGAGATAGCCAGGAGGGGGAAAAACTGTTTTTT. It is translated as CSARDSQEGEKLFF.

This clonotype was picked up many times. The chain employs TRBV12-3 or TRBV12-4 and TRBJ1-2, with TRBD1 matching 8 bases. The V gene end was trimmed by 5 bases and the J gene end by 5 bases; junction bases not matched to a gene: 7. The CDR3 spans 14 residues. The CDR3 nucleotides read TGTGCCAGCAGTCGACAGGGGATCCGGTATGGCTACACCTTC. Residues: CASSRQGIRYGYTF.

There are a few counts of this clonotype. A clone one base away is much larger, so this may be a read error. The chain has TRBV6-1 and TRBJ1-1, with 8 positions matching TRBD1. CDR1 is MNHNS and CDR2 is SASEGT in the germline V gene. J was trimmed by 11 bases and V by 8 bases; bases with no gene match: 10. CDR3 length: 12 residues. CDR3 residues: CASGRQGRSAFF. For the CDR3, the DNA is TGTGCCAGCGGTCGACAGGGGAGGAGCGCTTTCTTT.

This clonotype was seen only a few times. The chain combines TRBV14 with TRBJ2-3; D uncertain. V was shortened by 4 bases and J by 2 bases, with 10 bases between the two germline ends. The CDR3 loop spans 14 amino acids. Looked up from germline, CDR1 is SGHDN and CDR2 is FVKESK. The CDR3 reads CASSPLGITDTQYF. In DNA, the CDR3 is TGTGCCAGCAGCCCCTTAGGGATCACAGATACGCAGTATTTT.

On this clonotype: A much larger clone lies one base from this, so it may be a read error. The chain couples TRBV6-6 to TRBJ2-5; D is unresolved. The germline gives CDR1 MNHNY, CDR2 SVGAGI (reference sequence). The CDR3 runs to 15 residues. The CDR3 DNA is TGTGCCAGCAGTTACTCAGGCAGAAATCAAGAGCCCCAGTACTTC. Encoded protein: CASSYSGRNQEPQYF.

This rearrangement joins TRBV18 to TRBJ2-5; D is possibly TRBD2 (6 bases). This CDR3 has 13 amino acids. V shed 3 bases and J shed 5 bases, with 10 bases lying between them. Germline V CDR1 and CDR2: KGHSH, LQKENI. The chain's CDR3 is CASSPGEVETQYF. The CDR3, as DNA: TGTGCCAGCTCACCGGGGGAGGTGGAGACCCAGTACTTC.